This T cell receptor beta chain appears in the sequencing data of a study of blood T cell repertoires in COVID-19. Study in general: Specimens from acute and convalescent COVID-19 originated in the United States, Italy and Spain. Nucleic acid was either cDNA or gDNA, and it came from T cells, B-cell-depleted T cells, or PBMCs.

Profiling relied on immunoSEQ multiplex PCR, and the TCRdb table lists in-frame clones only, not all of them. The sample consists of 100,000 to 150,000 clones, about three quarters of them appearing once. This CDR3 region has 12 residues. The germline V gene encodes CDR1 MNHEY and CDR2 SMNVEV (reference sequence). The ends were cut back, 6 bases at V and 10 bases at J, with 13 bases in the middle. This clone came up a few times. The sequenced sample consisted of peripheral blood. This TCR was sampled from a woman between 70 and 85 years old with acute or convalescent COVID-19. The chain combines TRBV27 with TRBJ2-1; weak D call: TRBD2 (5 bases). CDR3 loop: CASRQGRGEQFF. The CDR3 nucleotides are TGTGCCAGCAGGCAAGGCAGAGGGGAGCAGTTCTTC.